This T cell receptor (beta chain) derives from a study of human T cells and chemical hapten exposure. Overall study findings and caveats: The count of PT1 expanded TCRs correlated positively with patch test score. Because they had alopecia, donors may respond immunologically unlike healthy people.

As to time point: patch test 1, 2 weeks after DPC sensitization. As for treatment: therapeutic diphenylcyclopropenone sensitization with weekly scalp DPC. This clonotype was detected only once. The target antigen is unknown. The germline V gene encodes CDR1 PRHDT and CDR2 FYEKMQ (reference sequence). Trimming pared 8 bases from V and 12 bases from J, leaving 13 bases between. CDR3 length: 10 residues. Unique molecular identifiers were linked by the library to individual cDNA molecules. Original data processing: Counts of TCRs in each sample centred on a median of about 99,000 and extended from approximately 20,000 to 700,000. MiXCR, run by TCRdb on the RACE reads, gives a single entry per CDR3 protein. These V and J calls derive from TCRdb rather than the authors' analysis. Of under 200,000 distinct CDR3 sequences in the sample, more than 12% were seen once.

V usage is TRBV13 and J usage is TRBJ1-1; D is ambiguous. Here the sequenced sample was whole blood, taken in connection with sensitization to the hapten diphenylcyclopropenone (DPC). This clonotype was obtained from a woman younger than 45 with alopecia areata. Some clones in this sample may be carry-over from other donors' samples. The chain's CDR3 is CASSAGLSFF. The CDR3 nucleotides are TGTGCCAGCTCAGCCGGACTGTCTTTCTTT.